The present TCR beta chain was sequenced within a study of T cells in tuberculosis. As for the study in general: In South Africa, adults with active tuberculosis were compared with IGRA-negative and latently infected IGRA-positive adolescents.

Here immunoSEQ multiplex PCR was the method, and the copy in TCRdb shows in-frame clones only, minus some. This table holds more than 35,000 clones, about 94% found once. The origin of this receptor is a donor under 30 with latent tuberculosis or without tuberculosis infection. Some clones in this sample may be carry-over from other donors' samples. Sequencing was done on a sample of PBMCs.

The CDR3 region has the DNA TGTGCCAGCAGCCGCGGGACCCCGAGGTACGAGCAGTACTTC. Amino acids: CASSRGTPRYEQYF. The chain couples TRBV6-6 to TRBJ2-7, with a tentative D call TRBD2 (6 bases). Germline values: CDR1 MNHNY, CDR2 SVGAGI (reference sequence). V lost 6 bases to trimming and J lost 4 bases, with 16 bases between them. The CDR3 sequence is 14 residues long.